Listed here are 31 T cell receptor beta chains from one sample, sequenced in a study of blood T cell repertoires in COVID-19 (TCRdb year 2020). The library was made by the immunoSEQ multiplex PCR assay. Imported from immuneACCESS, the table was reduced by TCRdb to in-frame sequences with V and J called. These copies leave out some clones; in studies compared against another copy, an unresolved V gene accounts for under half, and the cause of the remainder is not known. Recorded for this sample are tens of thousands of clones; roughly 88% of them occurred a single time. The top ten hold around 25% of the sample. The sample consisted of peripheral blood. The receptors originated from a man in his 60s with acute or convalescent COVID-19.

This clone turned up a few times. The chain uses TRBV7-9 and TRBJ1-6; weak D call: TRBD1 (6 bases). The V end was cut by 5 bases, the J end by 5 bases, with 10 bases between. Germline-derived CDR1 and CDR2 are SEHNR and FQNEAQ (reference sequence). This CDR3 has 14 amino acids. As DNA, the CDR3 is TGTGCCAGCAGCGGACAGACAGATAATTCACCCCTCCACTTT. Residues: CASSGQTDNSPLHF.

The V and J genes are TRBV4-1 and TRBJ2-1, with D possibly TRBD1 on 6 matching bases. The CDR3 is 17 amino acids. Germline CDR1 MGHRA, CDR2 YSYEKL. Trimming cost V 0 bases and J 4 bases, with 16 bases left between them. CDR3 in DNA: TGCGCCAGCAGCCAAGAGGACAGCCTAACGCTTTACAATGAGCAGTTCTTC. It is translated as CASSQEDSLTLYNEQFF.

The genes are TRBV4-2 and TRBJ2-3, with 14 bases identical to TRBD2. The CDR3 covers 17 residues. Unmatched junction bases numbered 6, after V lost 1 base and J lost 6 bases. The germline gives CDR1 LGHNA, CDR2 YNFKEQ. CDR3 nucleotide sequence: TGTGCCAGCAGCCAAGCTTGGACTAGCGGGGGGCGGGATACGCAGTATTTT. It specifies CASSQAWTSGGRDTQYF.

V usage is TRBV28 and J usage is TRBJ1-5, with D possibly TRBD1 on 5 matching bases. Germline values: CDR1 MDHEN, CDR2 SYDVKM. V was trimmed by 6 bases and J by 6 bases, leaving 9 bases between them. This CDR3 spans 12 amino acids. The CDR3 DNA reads TGTGCCAGCAGCGTCAGGGTTCAGCCCCAGCATTTT. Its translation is CASSVRVQPQHF.

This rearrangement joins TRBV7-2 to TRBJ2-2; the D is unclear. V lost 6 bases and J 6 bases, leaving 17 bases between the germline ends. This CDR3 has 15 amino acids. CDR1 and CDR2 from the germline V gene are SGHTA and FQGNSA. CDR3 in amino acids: CASSSVLGGSGELFF. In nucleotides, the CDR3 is TGTGCCAGCAGTTCGGTCCTCGGTGGTTCCGGGGAGCTGTTTTTT. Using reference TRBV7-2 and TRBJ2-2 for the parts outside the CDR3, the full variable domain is GAGVSQSPSNKVTEKGKDVELRCDPISGHTALYWYRQSLGQGLEFLIYFQGNSAPDKSGLPSDRFSAERTGGSVSTLTIQRTQQEDSAVYLCASSSVLGGSGELFFGEGSRLTVL.

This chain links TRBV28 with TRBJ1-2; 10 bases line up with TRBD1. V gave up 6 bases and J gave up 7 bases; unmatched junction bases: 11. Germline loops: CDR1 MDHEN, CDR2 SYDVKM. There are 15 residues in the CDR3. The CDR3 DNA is TGTGCCAGCAGACCTACCAAGACAGGGGGCGGTGGCTACACCTTC. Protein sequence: CASRPTKTGGGGYTF.

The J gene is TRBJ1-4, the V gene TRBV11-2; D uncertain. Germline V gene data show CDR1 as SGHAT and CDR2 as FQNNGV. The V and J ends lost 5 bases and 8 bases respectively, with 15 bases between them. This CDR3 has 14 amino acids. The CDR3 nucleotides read TGTGCCAGCAGCCTGAGGCCGAATGGCGAAAAACTGTTTTTT. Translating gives CASSLRPNGEKLFF. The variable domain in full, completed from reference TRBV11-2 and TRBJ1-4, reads EAGVAQSPRYKIIEKRQSVAFWCNPISGHATLYWYQQILGQGPKLLIQFQNNGVVDDSQLPKDRFSAERLKGVDSTLKIQPAKLEDSAVYLCASSLRPNGEKLFFGSGTQLSVL.

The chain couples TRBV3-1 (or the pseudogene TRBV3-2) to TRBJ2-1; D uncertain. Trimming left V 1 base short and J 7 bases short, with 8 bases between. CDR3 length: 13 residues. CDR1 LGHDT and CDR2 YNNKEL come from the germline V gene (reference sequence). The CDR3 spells CASSQAGRNEQFF. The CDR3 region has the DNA TGTGCCAGCAGCCAAGCAGGAAGGAATGAGCAGTTCTTC.

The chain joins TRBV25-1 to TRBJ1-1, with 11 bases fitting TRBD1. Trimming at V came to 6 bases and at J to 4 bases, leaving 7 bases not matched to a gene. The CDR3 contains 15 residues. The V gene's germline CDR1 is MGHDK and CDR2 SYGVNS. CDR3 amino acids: CASRILGQGGTEAFF. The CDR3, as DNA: TGTGCCAGCAGAATCTTGGGACAGGGGGGCACTGAAGCTTTCTTT. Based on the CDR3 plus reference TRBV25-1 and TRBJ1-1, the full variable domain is EADIYQTPRYLVIGTGKKITLECSQTMGHDKMYWYQQDPGMELHLIHYSYGVNSTEKGDLSSESTVSRIRTEHFPLTLESARPSHTSQYLCASRILGQGGTEAFFGQGTRLTVV.

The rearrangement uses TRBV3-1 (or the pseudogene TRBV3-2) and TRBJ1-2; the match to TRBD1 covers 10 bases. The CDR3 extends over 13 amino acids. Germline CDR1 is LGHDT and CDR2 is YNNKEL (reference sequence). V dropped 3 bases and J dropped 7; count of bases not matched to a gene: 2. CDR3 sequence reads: CASSQGQGSGYTF. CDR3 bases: TGTGCCAGCAGCCAGGGACAGGGGTCTGGCTACACCTTC.

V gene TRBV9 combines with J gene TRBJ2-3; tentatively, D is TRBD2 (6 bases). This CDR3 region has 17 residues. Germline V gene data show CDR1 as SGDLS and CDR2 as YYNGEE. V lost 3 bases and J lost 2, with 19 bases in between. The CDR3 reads CASSAHQPGGATDTQYF. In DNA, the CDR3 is TGTGCCAGCAGCGCCCATCAACCCGGGGGAGCCACAGATACGCAGTATTTT.

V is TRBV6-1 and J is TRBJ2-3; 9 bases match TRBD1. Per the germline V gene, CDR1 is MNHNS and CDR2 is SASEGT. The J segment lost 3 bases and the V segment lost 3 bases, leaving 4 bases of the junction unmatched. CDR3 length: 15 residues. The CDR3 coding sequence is TGTGCCAGCAGTGACCGGGACAGGGCTACAGATACGCAGTATTTT. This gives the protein CASSDRDRATDTQYF.

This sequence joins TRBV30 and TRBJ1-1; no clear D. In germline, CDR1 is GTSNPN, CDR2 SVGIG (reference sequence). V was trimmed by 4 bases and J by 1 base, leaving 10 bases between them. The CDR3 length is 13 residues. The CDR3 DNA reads TGTGCCTGGACCAAAGCGGGGAACACTGAAGCTTTCTTT. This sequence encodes CAWTKAGNTEAFF.

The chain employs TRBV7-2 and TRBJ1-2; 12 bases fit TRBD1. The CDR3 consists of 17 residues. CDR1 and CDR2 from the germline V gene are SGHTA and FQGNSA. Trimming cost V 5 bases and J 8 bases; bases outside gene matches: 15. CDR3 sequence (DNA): TGTGCCAGCAGCCCTCGGACCGGGGGACAGGGGGCTTCCGGCTACACCTTC. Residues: CASSPRTGGQGASGYTF.

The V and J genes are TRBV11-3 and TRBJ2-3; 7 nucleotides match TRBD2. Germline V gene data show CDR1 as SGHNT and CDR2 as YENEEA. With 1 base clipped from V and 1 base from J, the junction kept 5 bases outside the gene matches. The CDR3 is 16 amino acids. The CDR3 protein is CASSLGVTSGTDTQYF. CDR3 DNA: TGTGCCAGCAGCTTAGGGGTTACTAGCGGCACAGATACGCAGTATTTT.

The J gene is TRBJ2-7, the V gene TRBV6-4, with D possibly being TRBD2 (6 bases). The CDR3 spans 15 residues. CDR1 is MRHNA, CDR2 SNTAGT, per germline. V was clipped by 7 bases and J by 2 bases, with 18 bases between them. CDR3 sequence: CASTKPGLMTYEQYV. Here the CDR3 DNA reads TGTGCCAGCACCAAACCGGGACTGATGACCTACGAGCAGTACGTC.

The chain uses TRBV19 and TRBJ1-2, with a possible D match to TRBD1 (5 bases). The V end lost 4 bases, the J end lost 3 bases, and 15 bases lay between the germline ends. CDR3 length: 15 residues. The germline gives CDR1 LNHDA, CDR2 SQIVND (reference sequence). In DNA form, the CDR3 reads TGTGCCAGTAGTACTTCATCGACAGCCTACTATGGCTACACCTTC. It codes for CASSTSSTAYYGYTF. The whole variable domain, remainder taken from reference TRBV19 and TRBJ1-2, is DGGITQSPKYLFRKEGQNVTLSCEQNLNHDAMYWYRQDPGQGLRLIYYSQIVNDFQKGDIAEGYSVSREKKESFPLTVTSAQKNPTAFYLCASSTSSTAYYGYTFGSGTRLTVV.

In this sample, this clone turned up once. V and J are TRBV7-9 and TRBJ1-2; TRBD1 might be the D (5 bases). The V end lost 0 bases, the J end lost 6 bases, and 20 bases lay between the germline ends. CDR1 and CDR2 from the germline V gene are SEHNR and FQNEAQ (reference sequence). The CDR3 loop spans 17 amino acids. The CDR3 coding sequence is TGTGCCAGCAGCTTAGCTTCCCCTTCTTCAGGGCAGAATGGCTACACCTTC. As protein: CASSLASPSSGQNGYTF.

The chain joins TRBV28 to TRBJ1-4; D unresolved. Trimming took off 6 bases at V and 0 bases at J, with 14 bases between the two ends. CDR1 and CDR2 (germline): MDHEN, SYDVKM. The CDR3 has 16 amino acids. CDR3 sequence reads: CASRLLLDATNEKLFF. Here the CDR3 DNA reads TGTGCCAGCAGACTACTGTTGGATGCAACTAATGAAAAACTGTTTTTT.

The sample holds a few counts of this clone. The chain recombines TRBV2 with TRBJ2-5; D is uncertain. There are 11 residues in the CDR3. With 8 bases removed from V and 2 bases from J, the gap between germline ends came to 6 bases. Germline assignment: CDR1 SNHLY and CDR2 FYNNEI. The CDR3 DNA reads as TGTGCCAGCTCGAGACAAGAGACCCAGTACTTC. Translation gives CASSRQETQYF.

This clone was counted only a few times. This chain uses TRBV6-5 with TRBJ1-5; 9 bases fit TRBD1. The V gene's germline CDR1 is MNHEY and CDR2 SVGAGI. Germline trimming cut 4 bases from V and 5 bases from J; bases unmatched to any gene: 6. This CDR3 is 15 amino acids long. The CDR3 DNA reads TGTGCCAGCAGTTTAGACGGACAGGGGTATCAGCCCCAGCATTTT. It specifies CASSLDGQGYQPQHF.

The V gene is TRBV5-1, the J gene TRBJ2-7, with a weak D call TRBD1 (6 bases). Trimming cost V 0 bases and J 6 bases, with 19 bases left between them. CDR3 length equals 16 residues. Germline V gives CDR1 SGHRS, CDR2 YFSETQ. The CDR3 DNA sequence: TGCGCCAGCAGCTTGGCCCCAACAGGGATCCAGGGCGAGCAGTACTTC. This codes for CASSLAPTGIQGEQYF.

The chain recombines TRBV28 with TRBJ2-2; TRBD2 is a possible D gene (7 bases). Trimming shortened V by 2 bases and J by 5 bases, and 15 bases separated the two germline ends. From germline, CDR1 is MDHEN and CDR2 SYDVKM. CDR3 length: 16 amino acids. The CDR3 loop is CASSLHRGAGTGELFF. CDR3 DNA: TGTGCCAGCAGTTTACACCGGGGGGCGGGGACCGGGGAGCTGTTTTTT.

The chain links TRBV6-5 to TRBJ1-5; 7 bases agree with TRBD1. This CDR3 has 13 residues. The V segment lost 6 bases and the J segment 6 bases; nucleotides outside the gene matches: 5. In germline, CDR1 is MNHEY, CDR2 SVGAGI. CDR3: CASSPDRLQPQHF. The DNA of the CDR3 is TGTGCCAGCAGCCCGGACAGGCTTCAGCCCCAGCATTTT.

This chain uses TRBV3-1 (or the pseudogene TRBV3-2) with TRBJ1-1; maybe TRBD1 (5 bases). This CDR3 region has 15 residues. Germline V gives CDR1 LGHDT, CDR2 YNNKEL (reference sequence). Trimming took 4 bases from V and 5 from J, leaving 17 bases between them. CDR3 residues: CASSRTGTGRTEAFF. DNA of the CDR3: TGTGCCAGCAGCCGAACCGGGACGGGGAGGACTGAAGCTTTCTTT.

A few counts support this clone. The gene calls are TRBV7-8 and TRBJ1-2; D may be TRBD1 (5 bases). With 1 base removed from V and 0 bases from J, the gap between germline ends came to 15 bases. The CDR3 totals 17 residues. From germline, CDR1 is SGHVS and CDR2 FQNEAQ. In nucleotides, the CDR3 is TGTGCCAGCAGCTTAGTTCTCAGGGTTACGGCTAACTATGGCTACACCTTC. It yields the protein CASSLVLRVTANYGYTF.

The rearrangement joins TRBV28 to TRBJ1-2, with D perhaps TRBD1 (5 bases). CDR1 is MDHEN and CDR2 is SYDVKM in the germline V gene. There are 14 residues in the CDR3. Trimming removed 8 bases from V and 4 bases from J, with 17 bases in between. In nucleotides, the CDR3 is TGTGCCAGCGAGAACTCCGACAGTCGCTATGGCTACACCTTC. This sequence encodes CASENSDSRYGYTF.

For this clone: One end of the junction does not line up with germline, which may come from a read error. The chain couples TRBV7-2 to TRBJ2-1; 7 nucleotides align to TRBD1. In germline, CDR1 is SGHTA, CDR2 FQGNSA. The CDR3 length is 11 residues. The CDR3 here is CASSPGQDCLF. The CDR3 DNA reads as TGTGCCAGCAGCCCCGGACAGGACTGTCTCTTC.

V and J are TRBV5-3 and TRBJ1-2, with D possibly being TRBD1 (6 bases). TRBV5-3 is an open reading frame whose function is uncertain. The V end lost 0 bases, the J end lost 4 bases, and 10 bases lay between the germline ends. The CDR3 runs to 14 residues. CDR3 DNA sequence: TGTGCCAGAAGCTTGGCAGGGGTTGGCTATGGCTACACCTTC. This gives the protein CARSLAGVGYGYTF.

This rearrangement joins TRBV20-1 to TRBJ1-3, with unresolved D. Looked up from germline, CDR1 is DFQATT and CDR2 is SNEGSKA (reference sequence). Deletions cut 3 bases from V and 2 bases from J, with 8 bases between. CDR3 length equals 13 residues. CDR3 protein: CSASGTTGNTIYF. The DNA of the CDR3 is TGCAGTGCTAGTGGCACAACTGGAAACACCATATATTTT.

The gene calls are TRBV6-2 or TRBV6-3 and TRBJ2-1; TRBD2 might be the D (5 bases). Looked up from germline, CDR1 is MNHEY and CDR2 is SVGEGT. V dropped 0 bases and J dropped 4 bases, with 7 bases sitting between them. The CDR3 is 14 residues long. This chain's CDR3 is CASSYSAEYNEQFF. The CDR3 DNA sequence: TGTGCCAGCAGTTACTCAGCGGAATACAATGAGCAGTTCTTC.